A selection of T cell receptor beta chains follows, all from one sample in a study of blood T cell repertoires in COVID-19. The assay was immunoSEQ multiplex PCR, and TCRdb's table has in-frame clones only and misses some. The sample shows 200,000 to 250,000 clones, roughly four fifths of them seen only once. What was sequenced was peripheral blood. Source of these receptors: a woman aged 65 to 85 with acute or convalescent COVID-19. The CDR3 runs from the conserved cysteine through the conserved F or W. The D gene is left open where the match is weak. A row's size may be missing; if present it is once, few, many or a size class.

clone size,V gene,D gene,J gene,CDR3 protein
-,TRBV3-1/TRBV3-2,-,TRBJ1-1,CASSPSGLMNTEAFF
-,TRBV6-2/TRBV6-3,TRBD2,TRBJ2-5,CASSLAGRGETQYF
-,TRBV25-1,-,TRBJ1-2,CASSERVGAYGYTF
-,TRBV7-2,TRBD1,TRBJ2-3,CASSPNRGQPPPAQYF
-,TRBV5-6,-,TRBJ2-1,CASSLVTGTYNEQFF
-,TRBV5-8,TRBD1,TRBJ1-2,CASSASPGGRGYTF
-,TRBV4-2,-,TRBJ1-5,CASSQAVSNQPQHF
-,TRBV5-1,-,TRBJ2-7,CASSALVPRGEQYF
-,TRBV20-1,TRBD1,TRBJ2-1,CSASGDSLIAEQFF
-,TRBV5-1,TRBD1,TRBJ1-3,CASSLGGTDTIYF
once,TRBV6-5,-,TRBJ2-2,CASSYDASNTGELFF
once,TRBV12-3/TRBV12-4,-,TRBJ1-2,CASQFSGSGYTF
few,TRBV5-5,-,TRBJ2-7,CASSFSEGSREQYF
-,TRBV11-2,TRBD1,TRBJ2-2,CASSQGQGELFF
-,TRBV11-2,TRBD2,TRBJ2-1,CASSLSSGGWNEQFF
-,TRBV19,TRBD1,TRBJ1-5,CASSIRGLHQPQHF
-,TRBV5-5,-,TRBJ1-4,CASSLAGGSTNEKLFF
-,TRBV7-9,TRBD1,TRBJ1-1,CASIQQGSTEAFF
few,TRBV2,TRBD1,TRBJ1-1,CASRDRARALNTEAFF
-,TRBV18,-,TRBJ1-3,CASSSTDPGLTGNTIYF
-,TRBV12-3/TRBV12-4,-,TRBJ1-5,CASRTAGEPQHF
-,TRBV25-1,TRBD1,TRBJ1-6,CASSERQGYNSPLHF
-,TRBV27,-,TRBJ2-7,CASSPRALLKSYEQYF
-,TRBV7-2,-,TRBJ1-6,CASSSRAGNSPLHF
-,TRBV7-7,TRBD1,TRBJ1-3,CASSLAGTGYF
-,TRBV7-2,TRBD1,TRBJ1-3,CASSSGQASNTIYF
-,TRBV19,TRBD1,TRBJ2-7,CASSPGTAYEQYF
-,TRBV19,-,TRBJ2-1,CASSRGWRNEQFF
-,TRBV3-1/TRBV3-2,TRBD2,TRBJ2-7,CASSQGMLAGGYEQYF
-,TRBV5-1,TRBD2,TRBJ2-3,CASSEAGVTDTQYF
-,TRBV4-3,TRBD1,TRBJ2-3,CASSQERTGGIGTQYF
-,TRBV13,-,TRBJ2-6,CASSFRSGTGANVLTF
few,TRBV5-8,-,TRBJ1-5,CASSFARASNQPQHF
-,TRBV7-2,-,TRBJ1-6,CASSLESGANSPLHF
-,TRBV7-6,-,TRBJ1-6,CGTIGGAHF
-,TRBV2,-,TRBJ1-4,CASTETQGHNEKLFF
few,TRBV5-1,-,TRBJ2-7,CASSPRGTASYEQYF
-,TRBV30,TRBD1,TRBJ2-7,CAYSGQGYEQYF
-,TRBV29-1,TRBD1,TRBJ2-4,CSVEAWGTGGQSKNIQYF
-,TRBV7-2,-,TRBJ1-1,CASSLEGRGTTEAFF
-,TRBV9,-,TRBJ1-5,CASSERNSNQPQHF
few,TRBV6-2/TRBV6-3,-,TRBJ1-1,CASSSDRNTEAFF
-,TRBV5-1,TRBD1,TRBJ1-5,CASSPDRGGQPQHF
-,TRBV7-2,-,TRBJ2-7,CASSFTGLREQYF
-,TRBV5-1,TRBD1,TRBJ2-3,CASSLQGATTDTQYF
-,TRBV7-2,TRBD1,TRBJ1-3,CASSSTGEGGNTIYF
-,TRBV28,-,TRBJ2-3,CANADPGTDTQYF
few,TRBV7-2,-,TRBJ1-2,CASSLETVRSYTF
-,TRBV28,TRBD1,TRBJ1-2,CASTPVRQGSLGYTF
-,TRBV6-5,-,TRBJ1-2,CASNPGPLGYTF
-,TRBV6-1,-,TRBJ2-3,CASSEVQGIRDTQYF
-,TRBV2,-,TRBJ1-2,CASLAAAGYGYTF
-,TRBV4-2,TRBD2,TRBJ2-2,CASSQDRREVNTGELFF
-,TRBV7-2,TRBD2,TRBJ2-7,CASSTGLAGGREQYF
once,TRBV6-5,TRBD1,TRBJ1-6,CLIGDRGGSPLHF
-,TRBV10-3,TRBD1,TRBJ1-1,CAIRPIKGQRNTEAFF